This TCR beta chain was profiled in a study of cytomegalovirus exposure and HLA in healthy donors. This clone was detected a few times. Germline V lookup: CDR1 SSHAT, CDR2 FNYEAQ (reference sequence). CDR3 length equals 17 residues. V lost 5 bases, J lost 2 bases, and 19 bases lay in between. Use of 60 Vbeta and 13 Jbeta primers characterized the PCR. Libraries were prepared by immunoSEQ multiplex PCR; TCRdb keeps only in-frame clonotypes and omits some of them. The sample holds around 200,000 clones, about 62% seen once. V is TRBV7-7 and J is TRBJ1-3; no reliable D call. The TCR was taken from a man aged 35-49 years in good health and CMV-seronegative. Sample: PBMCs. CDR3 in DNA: TGTGCCAGCAGCCATACCCCGAGGGTAACGACTGGAAACACCATATATTTT. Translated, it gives CASSHTPRVTTGNTIYF.